This is a list of T cell receptor beta chains from one sample in a study of CD8+ T cells in alopecia areata. Here immunoSEQ multiplex PCR was the method, and the copy in TCRdb shows in-frame clones only, minus some. The sample lists about 87,000 clones, about 70% occurring once. This material consisted of CD8+ T cells sorted from blood, taken at approximately week 44, from a patient treated with tofacitinib. These receptors were collected from a human donor with alopecia areata. Both conserved end residues are part of each CDR3. The order of the fields is V gene, clone size, J gene, D gene, CDR3 length, CDR3 DNA, CDR3 protein. The D gene is left open where the match is weak. Clone size is stated in some rows and not others, as once, few, many or a class when expanded.

TRBV5-6,-,TRBJ2-7,-,13,TGTGCCAGCAGCTTGGGGACTTTCGCCGAGCAGTACTTC,CASSLGTFAEQYF
TRBV25-1,-,TRBJ2-5,-,12,TGTGCCAGCAGTGACAATCTTAAAACCCAGTACTTC,CASSDNLKTQYF
TRBV7-9,-,TRBJ1-1,-,16,TGTGCCAGCAGCCCCCAAAGAGGGACTAAGGGCACTGAAGCTTTCTTT,CASSPQRGTKGTEAFF
TRBV4-1,-,TRBJ1-2,-,11,TGCGCCAGCAGCCAAGATCGGAGCTACACCTTC,CASSQDRSYTF
TRBV19,-,TRBJ1-4,-,11,TGTGCCAGTAGTTTCGGGACCGGTCTGTTTTTT,CASSFGTGLFF
TRBV29-1,-,TRBJ1-2,TRBD1,14,TGCAGCGTTGAGGGGACAGGGGAGAACTATGGCTACACCTTC,CSVEGTGENYGYTF
TRBV13,-,TRBJ1-1,TRBD1,14,TGTGCCAGCAGCCAGGGGGGGGGCTGGACTGAAGCTTTCTTT,CASSQGGGWTEAFF
TRBV7-3,-,TRBJ2-3,-,15,TGTGCCAGCAGCTTAACCAGCGGCTACACAGATACGCAGTATTTT,CASSLTSGYTDTQYF
TRBV28,-,TRBJ2-7,-,15,TGTGCCAGCAGTAACGGGCCTTCGGACAGCTACGAGCAGTACTTC,CASSNGPSDSYEQYF
TRBV10-3,-,TRBJ2-5,-,16,TGTGCCATCAGTGAGTCGAAGGGCGGAGGCGGCGAGACCCAGTACTTC,CAISESKGGGGETQYF
TRBV10-3,-,TRBJ1-1,-,12,TGTGCCATCAGTGATCAGAACACTGAAGCTTTCTTT,CAISDQNTEAFF
TRBV30,-,TRBJ1-1,-,12,TGTGCCTGGAAGGGCGGCCTGGCCGAAGCTTTCTTT,CAWKGGLAEAFF
TRBV2,-,TRBJ1-5,TRBD1,14,TGTGCCAGCAGGGGACAGATAAGCAATCAGCCCCAGCATTTT,CASRGQISNQPQHF
TRBV5-4,-,TRBJ2-3,TRBD2,17,TGTGCCAGCAGCTCCTCTAGCGGGGCTTTCGTTACAGATACGCAGTATTTT,CASSSSSGAFVTDTQYF
TRBV13,-,TRBJ2-1,TRBD2,14,TGTGCCAGCAGCACGGGGGGGATGGTATGGGAGCAGTTCTTC,CASSTGGMVWEQFF
TRBV28,-,TRBJ2-5,-,13,TGTGCCAGCAGTTTAGAAGGGGCGGAGACCCAGTACTTC,CASSLEGAETQYF
TRBV5-4,-,TRBJ2-1,TRBD1,17,TGTGCCAGCAGCTTGGCAGACAGGGGGCTGTATTTTGATGAGCAGTTCTTC,CASSLADRGLYFDEQFF
TRBV7-8,-,TRBJ1-1,-,12,TGTGCCAGTAGGGGGGGGAACACTGAAGCTTTCTTT,CASRGGNTEAFF
TRBV6-6,-,TRBJ2-7,-,13,TGTGCCAGCAGTTACTCCCAAACCTACGAGCAGTACTTC,CASSYSQTYEQYF
TRBV29-1,-,TRBJ1-1,-,13,TGCAGCGGGAAGGACACGCCGAACACTGAAGCTTTCTTT,CSGKDTPNTEAFF
TRBV13,few,TRBJ2-3,-,13,TGTGCCAGCAGCTTAGGGAGGGTGTCTACGCAGTATTTT,CASSLGRVSTQYF
TRBV28,-,TRBJ2-2,-,15,TGTGCCAGCAGGGCGGACTCTCTAGGATCCGGGGAGCTGTTTTTT,CASRADSLGSGELFF
TRBV19,few,TRBJ2-7,-,13,TGTGCCAGTAGTATGCGACTGAGCTACGAGCAGTACTTC,CASSMRLSYEQYF
TRBV5-6,-,TRBJ2-3,-,11,TGTGCCAGCAGCCTAGGGGGAACGCAGTATTTT,CASSLGGTQYF
TRBV6-5,-,TRBJ2-1,TRBD1,15,TGTGCCAGCAGTTCGGACAGGGGGTCGGTGGATGAGCAGTTCTTC,CASSSDRGSVDEQFF
TRBV5-1,few,TRBJ2-5,-,14,TGCGCCAGCAGCTTGTCGCGCGGACGGGGGACCCAGTACTTC,CASSLSRGRGTQYF
TRBV21-1,-,TRBJ1-1,-,13,TGTGCCAGCAGAAAGGGGACCCGGGCGGAAGCTTTCTTT,CASRKGTRAEAFF
TRBV6-1,-,TRBJ2-7,-,14,TGTGCCAGCAGTGAAGGGATAGGGCAGGGCGAGGGGGACTTC,CASSEGIGQGEGDF
TRBV5-6,-,TRBJ2-6,-,17,TGTGCCAGCAGCTTACCGGGACCTACCTCTGGGGCCAACGTCCTGACTTTC,CASSLPGPTSGANVLTF
TRBV9,-,TRBJ2-3,-,15,TGTGCCAGCAGCGTAGCCGGGCGATTCACAGATACGCAGTATTTT,CASSVAGRFTDTQYF
TRBV29-1,-,TRBJ1-6,TRBD1,13,TGCAGCGTGGGGGAGGGACAGACTTCACCCCTCCACTTT,CSVGEGQTSPLHF
TRBV6-1,-,TRBJ2-7,-,15,TGTGCCAGCAGTGAAGGACCGGGACGGAGCTACGAGCAGTACTTC,CASSEGPGRSYEQYF
TRBV7-9,few,TRBJ1-1,-,12,TGTGCCAGCAGCTTACGTCAGGCTGAAGCTTTCTTT,CASSLRQAEAFF
TRBV19,-,TRBJ1-1,-,13,TGTGCCAGTAGTATAGATTGGGAAACTGAAGCTTTCTTT,CASSIDWETEAFF
TRBV5-1,-,TRBJ1-1,-,15,TGCGCCAGCAGCTTTGGTCAGGCACTGAACACTGAAGCTTTCTTT,CASSFGQALNTEAFF
TRBV5-4,-,TRBJ2-3,-,11,TGTGCCAGGAAGAGCACAGATACGCAGTATTTT,CARKSTDTQYF
TRBV6-1,few,TRBJ1-1,-,14,TGTGCCAGCAGTGAAAGGCGGGTCATCACTGAAGCTTTCTTT,CASSERRVITEAFF
TRBV4-3,-,TRBJ1-2,-,15,TGCGCCAGCAGCCAAGAAAGCGGGGCTGAATATGGCTACACCTTC,CASSQESGAEYGYTF
TRBV4-3,-,TRBJ2-7,TRBD2,15,TGCGCCAGCAGCCACCCAAGCGGGGGATCCTACGAGCAGTACTTC,CASSHPSGGSYEQYF
TRBV29-1,-,TRBJ1-2,-,14,TGCAGCGTTGAAGCCGGCCAGGGGATCTATGGCTACACCTTC,CSVEAGQGIYGYTF
TRBV6-6,-,TRBJ2-3,TRBD1,14,TGTGCCAGCAGTCCAAGACAGGGGGCTGATACGCAGTATTTT,CASSPRQGADTQYF
TRBV7-8,-,TRBJ2-2,-,16,TGTGCCAGCCCCCCCCCTGACAGACCGTTGGGGGGGGAGCTGTTTTTT,CASPPPDRPLGGELFF
TRBV7-9,few,TRBJ2-7,-,13,TGTGCCAGCCGGGCCGGCAGCGGAGACGAGCAGTACTTC,CASRAGSGDEQYF